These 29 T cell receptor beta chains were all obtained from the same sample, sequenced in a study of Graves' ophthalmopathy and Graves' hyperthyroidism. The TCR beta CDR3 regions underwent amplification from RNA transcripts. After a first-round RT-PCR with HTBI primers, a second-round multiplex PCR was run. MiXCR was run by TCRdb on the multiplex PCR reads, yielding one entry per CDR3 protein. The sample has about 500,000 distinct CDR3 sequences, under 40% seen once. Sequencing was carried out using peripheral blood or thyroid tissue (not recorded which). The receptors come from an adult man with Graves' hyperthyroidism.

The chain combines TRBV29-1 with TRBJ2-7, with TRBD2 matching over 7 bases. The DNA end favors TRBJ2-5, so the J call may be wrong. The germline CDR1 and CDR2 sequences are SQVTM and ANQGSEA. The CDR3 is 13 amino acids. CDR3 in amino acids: CSPVGREWETQYF. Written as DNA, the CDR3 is TGCAGCCCAGTCGGGCGGGAGTGGGAGACCCAGTACTTC.

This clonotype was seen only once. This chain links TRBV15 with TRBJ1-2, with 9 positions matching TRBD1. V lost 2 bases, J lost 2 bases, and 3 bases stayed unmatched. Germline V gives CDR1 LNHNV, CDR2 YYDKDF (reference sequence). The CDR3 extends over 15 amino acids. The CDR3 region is CATSRWDRVNYGYTF. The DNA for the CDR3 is TGTGCCACCAGCAGATGGGACAGGGTGAACTATGGCTACACCTTC.

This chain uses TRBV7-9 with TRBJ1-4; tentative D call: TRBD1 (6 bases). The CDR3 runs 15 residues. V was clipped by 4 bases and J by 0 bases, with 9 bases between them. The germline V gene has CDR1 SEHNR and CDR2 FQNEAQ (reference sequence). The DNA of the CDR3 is TGTGCCAGCAGCTCCCAGGGGTCAACTAATGAAAAACTGTTTTTT. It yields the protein CASSSQGSTNEKLFF.

The CDR3 coding sequence is TGTGCCAGCAGTGGACAGGGGGCAGTTAATTCACCCCTCCACTTT. Translation gives CASSGQGAVNSPLHF. The chain is built from TRBV2 and TRBJ1-6, with TRBD1 identical over 10 bases. Looked up from germline, CDR1 is SNHLY and CDR2 is FYNNEI. The junction had 3 bases not matched to a gene; V was cut back by 4 bases and J by 6 bases. The CDR3 runs to 15 residues.

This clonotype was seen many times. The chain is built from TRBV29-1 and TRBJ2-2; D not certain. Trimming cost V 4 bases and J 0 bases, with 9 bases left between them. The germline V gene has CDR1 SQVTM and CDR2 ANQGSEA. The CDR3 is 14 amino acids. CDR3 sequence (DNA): TGCAGCGTTGGCTCAACCGCGAACACCGGGGAGCTGTTTTTT. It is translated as CSVGSTANTGELFF.

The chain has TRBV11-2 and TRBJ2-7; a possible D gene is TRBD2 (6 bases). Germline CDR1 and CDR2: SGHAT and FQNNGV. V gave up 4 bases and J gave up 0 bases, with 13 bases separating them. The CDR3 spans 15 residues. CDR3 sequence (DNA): TGTGCCAGCAGCTCAACAGAGACTAGCTCCTACGAGCAGTACTTC. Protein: CASSSTETSSYEQYF.

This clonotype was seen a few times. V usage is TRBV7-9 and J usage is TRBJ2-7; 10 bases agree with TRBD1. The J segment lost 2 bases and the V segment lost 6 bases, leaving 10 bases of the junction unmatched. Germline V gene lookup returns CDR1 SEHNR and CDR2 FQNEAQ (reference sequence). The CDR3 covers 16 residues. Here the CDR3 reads CASRAAPGQGTYEQYF. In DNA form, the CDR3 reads TGTGCCAGCAGGGCGGCACCGGGACAGGGGACCTACGAGCAGTACTTC.

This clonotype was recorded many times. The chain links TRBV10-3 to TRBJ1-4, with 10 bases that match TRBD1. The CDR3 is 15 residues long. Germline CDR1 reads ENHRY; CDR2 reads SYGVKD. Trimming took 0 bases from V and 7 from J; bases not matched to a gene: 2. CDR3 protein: CAISESGTGVEKLFF. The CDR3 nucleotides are TGTGCCATCAGTGAGTCCGGGACAGGGGTTGAAAAACTGTTTTTT.

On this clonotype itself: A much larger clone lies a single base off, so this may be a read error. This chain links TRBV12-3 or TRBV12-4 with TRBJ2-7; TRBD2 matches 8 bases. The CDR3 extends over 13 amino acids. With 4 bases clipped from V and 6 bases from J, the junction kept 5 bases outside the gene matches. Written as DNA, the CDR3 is TGTGCCAGCAGTTATACCAGCGGGAGCGAGCAGTACTTC. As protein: CASSYTSGSEQYF.

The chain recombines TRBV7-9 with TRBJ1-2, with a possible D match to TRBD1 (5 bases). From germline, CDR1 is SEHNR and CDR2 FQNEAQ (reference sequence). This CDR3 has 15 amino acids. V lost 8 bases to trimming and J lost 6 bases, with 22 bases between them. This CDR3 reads CASSPPIRGGDGYTF. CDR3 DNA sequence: TGTGCCAGCTCACCACCGATCCGGGGCGGCGATGGCTACACCTTC.

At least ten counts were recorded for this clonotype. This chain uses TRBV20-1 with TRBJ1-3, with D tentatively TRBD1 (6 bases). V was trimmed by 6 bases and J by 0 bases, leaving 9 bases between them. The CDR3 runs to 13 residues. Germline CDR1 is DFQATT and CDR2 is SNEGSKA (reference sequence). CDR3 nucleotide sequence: TGCAGTGCCCCGGGACACTCTGGAAACACCATATATTTT. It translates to CSAPGHSGNTIYF.

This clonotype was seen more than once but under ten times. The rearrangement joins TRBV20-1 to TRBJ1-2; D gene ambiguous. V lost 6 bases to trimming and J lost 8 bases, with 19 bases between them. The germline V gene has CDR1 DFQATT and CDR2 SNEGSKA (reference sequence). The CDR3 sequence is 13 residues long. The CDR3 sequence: CSAWTLGLRGYTF. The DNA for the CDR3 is TGCAGTGCCTGGACGCTGGGATTGAGAGGCTACACCTTC.

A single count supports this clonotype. The CDR3 bases are TGTGCCAGCAGTGGACCGGGACAGGGAAATTTTGAGCAGTACTTC. It yields the protein CASSGPGQGNFEQYF. The V gene is TRBV12-3 or TRBV12-4, the J gene TRBJ2-7; 9 nucleotides align to TRBD1. V lost 5 bases to trimming and J lost 7 bases; unmatched junction nucleotides: 12. This CDR3 comprises 15 residues.

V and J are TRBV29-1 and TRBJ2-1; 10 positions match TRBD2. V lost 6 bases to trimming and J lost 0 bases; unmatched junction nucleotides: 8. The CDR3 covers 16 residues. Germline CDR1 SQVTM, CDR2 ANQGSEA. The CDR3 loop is CSVLGLAYSSYNEQFF. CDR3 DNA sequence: TGCAGCGTCTTGGGACTAGCGTATAGCTCCTACAATGAGCAGTTCTTC.

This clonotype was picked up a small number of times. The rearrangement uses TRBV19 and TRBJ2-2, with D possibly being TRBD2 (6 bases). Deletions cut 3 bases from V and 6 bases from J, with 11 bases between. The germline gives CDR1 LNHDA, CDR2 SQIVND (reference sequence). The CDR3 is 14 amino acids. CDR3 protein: CASSMTTRSGELFF. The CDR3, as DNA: TGTGCCAGTAGTATGACGACTAGGTCCGGGGAGCTGTTTTTT.

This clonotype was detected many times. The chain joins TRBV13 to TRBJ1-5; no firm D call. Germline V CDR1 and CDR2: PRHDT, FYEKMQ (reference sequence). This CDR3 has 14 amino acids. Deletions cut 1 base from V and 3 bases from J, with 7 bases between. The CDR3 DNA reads TGTGCCAGCAGCTTAGCCAGGCTCAATCAGCCCCAGCATTTT. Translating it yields CASSLARLNQPQHF.

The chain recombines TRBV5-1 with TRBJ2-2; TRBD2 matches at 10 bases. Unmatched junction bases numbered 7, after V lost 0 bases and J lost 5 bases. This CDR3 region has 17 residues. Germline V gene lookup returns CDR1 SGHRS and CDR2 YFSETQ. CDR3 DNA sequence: TGCGCCAGCAGCTTGGGATCTAGCGGGAGCGATACCGGGGAGCTGTTTTTT. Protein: CASSLGSSGSDTGELFF.

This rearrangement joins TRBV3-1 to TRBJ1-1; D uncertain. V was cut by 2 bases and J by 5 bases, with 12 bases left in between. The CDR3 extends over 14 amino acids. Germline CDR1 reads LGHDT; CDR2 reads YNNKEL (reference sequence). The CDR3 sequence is CASSQRLEWTEAFF. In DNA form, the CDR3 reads TGTGCCAGCAGCCAAAGGTTAGAGTGGACTGAAGCTTTCTTT.

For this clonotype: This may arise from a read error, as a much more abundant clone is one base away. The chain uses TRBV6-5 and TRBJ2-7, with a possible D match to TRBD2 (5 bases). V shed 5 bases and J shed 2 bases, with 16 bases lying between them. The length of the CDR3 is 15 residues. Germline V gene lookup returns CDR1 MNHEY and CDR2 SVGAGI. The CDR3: CASSTRAVSPYEQYF. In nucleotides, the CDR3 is TGTGCCAGCAGTACCCGAGCGGTCAGCCCCTACGAGCAGTACTTC.

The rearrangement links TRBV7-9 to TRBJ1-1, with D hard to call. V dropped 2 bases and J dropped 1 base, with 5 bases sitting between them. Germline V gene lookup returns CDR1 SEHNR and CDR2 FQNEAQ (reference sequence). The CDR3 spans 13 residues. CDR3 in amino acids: CASSLTSNTEAFF. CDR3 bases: TGTGCCAGCAGCTTAACGTCGAACACTGAAGCTTTCTTT. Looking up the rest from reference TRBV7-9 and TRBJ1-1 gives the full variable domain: DTGVSQNPRHKITKRGQNVTFRCDPISEHNRLYWYRQTLGQGPEFLTYFQNEAQLEKSRLLSDRFSAERPKGSFSTLEIQRTEQGDSAMYLCASSLTSNTEAFFGQGTRLTVV.

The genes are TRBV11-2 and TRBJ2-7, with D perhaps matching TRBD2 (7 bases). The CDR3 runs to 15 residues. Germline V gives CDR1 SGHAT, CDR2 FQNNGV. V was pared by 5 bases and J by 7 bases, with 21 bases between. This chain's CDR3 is CASSRSGTSYNEQYF. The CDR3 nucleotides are TGTGCCAGCAGCCGAAGCGGGACAAGCTACAATGAGCAGTACTTC.

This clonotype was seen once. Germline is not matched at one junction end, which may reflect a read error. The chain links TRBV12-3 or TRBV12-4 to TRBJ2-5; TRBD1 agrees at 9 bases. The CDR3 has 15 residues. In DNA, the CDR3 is TGTGCCAGCAGTTTAGATACAGGGGGCAATCAGCCCCAGTGCTTC. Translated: CASSLDTGGNQPQCF.

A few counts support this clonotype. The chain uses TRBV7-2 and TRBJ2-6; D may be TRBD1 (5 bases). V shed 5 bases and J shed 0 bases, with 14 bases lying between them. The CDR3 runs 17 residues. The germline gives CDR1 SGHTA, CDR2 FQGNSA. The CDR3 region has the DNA TGTGCCAGCAGCGAAAGCAGGGTTGCCTCTGGGGCCAACGTCCTGACTTTC. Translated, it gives CASSESRVASGANVLTF.

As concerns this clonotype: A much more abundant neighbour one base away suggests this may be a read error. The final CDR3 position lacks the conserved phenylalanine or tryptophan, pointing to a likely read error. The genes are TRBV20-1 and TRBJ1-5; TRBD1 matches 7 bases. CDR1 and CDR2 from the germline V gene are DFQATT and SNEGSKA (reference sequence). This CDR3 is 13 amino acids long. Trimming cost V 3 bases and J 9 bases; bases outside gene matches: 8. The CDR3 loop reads CSASLDRSRPQHS. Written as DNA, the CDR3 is TGCAGTGCTAGTTTGGACAGGTCGCGGCCCCAGCATTCT.

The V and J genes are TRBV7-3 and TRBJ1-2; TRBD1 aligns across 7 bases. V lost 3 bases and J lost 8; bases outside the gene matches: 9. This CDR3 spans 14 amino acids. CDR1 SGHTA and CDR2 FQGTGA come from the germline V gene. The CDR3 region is CASSFYRDSRGYTF. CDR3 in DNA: TGTGCCAGCAGCTTTTACAGGGACAGCCGGGGCTACACCTTC.

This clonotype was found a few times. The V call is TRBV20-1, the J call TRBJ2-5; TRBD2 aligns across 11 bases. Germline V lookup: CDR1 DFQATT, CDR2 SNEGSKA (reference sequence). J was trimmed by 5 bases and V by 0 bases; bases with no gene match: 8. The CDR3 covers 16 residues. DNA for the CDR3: TGCAGTGCTAGAGATACTAGCGGGAGAATTTGGGAGACCCAGTACTTC. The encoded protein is CSARDTSGRIWETQYF.

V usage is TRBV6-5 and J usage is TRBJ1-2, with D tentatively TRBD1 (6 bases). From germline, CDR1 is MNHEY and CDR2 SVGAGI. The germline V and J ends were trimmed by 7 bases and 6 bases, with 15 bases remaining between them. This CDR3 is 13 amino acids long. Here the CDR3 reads CASTTTGWDGYTF. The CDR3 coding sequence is TGTGCCAGCACCACCACAGGGTGGGATGGCTACACCTTC.

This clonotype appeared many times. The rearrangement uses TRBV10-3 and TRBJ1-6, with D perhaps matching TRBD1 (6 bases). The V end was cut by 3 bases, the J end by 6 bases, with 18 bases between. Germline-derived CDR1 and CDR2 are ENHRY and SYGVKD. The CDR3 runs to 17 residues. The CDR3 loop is CAISDQNRGAGNSPLHF. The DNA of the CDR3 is TGTGCCATCAGTGATCAAAATCGGGGGGCGGGTAATTCACCCCTCCACTTT.

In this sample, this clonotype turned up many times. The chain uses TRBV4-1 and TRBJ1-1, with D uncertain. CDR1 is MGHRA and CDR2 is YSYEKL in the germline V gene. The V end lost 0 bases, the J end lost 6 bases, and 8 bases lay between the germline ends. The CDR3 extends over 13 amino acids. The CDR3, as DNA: TGCGCCAGCAGCCAAGATCGGTACGCTGAAGCTTTCTTT. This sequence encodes CASSQDRYAEAFF.